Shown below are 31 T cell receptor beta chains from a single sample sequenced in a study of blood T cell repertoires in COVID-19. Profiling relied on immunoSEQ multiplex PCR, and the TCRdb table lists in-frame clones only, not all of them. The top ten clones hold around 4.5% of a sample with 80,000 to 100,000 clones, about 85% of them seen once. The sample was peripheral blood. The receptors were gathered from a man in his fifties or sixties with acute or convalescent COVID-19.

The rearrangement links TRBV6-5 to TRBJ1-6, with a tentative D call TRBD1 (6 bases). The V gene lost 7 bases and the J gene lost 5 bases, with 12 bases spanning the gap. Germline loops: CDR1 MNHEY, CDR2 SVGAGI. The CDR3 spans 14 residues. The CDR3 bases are TGTGCCAGCACATGGACAGTTCATAATTCACCCCTCCACTTT. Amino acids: CASTWTVHNSPLHF.

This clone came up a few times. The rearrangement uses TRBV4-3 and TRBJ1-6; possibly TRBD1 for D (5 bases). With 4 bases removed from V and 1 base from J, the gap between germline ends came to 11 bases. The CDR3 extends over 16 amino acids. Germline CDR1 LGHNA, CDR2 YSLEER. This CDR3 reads CASSPDQGSYNSPLHF. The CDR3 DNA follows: TGCGCCAGCAGCCCAGACCAGGGATCCTATAATTCACCCCTCCACTTT.

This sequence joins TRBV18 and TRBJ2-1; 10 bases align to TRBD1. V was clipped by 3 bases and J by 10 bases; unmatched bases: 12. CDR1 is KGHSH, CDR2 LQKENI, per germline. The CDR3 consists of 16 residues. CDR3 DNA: TGTGCCAGCTCACCCTATGGGACAGGGGCGCCGGGGGAGCAGTTCTTC. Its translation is CASSPYGTGAPGEQFF.

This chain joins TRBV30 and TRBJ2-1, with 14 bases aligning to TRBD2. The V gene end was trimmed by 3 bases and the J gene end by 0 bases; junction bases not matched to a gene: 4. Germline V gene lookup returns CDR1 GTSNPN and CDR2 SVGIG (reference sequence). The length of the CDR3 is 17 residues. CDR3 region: CAWRRLAGGSSYNEQFF. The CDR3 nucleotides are TGTGCCTGGAGGAGACTAGCGGGGGGGAGCTCCTACAATGAGCAGTTCTTC.

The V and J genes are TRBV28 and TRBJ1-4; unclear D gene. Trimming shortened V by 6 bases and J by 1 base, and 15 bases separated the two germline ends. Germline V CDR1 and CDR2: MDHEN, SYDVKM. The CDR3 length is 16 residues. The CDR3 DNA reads TGTGCCAGCAGAAACCAGGACGGGAAAACTAATGAAAAACTGTTTTTT. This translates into CASRNQDGKTNEKLFF.

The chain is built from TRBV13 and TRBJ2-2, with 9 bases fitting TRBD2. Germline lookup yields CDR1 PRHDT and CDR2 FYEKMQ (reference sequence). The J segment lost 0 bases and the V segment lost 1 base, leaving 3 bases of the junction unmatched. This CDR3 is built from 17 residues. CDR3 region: CASSLVPSGTNTGELFF. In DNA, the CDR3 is TGTGCCAGCAGCTTAGTCCCTAGCGGGACGAACACCGGGGAGCTGTTTTTT.

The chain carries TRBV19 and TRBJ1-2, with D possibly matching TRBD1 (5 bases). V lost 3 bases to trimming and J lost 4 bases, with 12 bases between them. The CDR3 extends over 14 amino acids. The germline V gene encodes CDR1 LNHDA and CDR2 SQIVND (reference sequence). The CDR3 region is CASSMAGRVYGYTF. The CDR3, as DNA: TGTGCCAGTAGTATGGCGGGACGGGTCTATGGCTACACCTTC.

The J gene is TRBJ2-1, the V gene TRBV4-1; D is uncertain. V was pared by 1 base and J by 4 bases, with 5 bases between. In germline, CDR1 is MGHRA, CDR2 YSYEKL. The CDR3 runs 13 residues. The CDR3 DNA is TGCGCCAGCAGCCAAGTAGTATACAATGAGCAGTTCTTC. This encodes CASSQVVYNEQFF.

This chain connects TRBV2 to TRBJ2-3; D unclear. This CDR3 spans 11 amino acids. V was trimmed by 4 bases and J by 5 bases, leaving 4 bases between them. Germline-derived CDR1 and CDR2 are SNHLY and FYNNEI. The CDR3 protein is CASSVQDTQYF. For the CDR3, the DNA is TGTGCCAGCAGTGTTCAAGATACGCAGTATTTT.

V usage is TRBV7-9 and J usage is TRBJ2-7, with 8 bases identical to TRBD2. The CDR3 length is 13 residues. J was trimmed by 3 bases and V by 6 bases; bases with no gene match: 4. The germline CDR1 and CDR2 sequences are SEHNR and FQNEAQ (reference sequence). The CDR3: CASRRGEHYEQYF. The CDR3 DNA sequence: TGTGCCAGCAGGCGGGGGGAGCACTACGAGCAGTACTTC.

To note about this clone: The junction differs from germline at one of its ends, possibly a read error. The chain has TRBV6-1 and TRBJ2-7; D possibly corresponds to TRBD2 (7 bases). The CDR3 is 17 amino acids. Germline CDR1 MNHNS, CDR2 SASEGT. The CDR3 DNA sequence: TGTGCCAGCAGCGAAGCGAGCAGGGGACTAAGGACCTACGAGCAGTACTTC. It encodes CASSEASRGLRTYEQYF.

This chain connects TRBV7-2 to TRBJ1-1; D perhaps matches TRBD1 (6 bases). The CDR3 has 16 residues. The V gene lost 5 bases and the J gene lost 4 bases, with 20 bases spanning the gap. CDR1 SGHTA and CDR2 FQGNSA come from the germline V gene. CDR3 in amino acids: CASSQGQLRGFTEAFF. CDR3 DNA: TGTGCCAGCAGCCAGGGGCAGCTCAGGGGTTTCACTGAAGCTTTCTTT.

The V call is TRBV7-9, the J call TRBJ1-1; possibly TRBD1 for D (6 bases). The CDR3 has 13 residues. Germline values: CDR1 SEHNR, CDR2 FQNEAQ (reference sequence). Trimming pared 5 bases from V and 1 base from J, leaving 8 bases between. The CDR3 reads CASSAQGNTEAFF. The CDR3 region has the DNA TGTGCCAGCAGCGCACAGGGGAACACTGAAGCTTTCTTT. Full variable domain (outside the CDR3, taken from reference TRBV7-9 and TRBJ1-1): DTGVSQNPRHKITKRGQNVTFRCDPISEHNRLYWYRQTLGQGPEFLTYFQNEAQLEKSRLLSDRFSAERPKGSFSTLEIQRTEQGDSAMYLCASSAQGNTEAFFGQGTRLTVV.

The CDR3 DNA is TGCAGCGCGGCGTCTGCCCGGGACAGGGGTCTAAGGGAGAACACTGAAGCTTTCTTT. This sequence encodes CSAASARDRGLRENTEAFF. The rearrangement uses TRBV29-1 and TRBJ1-1, with TRBD1 matching 10 bases. This CDR3 region has 19 residues. The junction had 21 bases not matched to a gene; V was cut back by 7 bases and J by 1 base. The V gene's germline CDR1 is SQVTM and CDR2 ANQGSEA.

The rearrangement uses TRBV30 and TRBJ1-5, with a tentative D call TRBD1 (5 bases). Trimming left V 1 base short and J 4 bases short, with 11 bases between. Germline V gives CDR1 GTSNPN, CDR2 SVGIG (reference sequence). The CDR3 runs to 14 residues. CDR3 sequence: CAWSGGAENQPQHF. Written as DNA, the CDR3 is TGTGCCTGGAGTGGTGGGGCAGAGAATCAGCCCCAGCATTTT.

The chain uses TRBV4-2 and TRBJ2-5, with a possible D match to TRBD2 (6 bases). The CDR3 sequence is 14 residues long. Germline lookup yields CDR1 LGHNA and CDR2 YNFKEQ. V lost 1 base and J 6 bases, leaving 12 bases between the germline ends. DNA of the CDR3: TGTGCCAGCAGCCAAGGGGGGGAATCACAGACCCAGTACTTC. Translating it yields CASSQGGESQTQYF.

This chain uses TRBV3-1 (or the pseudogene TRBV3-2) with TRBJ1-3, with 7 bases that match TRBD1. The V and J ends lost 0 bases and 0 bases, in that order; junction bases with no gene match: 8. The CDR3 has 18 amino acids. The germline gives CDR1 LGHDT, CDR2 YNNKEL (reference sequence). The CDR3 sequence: CASSQDRGDAFSGNTIYF. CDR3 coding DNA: TGTGCCAGCAGCCAAGACAGGGGGGATGCGTTCTCTGGAAACACCATATATTTT.

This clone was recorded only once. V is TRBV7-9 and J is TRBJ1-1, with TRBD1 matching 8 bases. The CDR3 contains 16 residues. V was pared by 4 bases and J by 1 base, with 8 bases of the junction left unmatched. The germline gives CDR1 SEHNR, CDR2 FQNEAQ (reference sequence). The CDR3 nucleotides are TGTGCCAGCAGCTCGGACAGGGCAAGTAGGAACACTGAAGCTTTCTTT. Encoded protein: CASSSDRASRNTEAFF. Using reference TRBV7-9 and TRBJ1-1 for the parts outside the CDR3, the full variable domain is DTGVSQNPRHKITKRGQNVTFRCDPISEHNRLYWYRQTLGQGPEFLTYFQNEAQLEKSRLLSDRFSAERPKGSFSTLEIQRTEQGDSAMYLCASSSDRASRNTEAFFGQGTRLTVV.

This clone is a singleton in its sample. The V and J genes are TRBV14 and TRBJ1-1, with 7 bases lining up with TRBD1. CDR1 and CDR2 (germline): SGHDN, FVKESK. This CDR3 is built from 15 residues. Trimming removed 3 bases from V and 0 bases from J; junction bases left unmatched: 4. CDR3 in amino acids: CASSHWDSMNTEAFF. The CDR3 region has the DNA TGTGCCAGCAGCCACTGGGACAGCATGAACACTGAAGCTTTCTTT.

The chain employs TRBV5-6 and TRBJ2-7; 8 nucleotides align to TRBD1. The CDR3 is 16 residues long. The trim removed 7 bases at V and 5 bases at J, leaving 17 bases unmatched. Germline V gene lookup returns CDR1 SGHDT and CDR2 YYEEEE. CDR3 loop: CASSRVVAGGSHEQYF. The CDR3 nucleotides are TGTGCCAGCTCCCGAGTGGTGGCAGGGGGCTCACACGAGCAGTACTTC.

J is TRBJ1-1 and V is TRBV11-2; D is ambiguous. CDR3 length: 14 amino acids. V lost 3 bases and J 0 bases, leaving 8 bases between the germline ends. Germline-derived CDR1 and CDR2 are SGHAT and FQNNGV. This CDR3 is CASSFIGVNTEAFF. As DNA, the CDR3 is TGTGCCAGCAGCTTTATAGGAGTGAACACTGAAGCTTTCTTT.

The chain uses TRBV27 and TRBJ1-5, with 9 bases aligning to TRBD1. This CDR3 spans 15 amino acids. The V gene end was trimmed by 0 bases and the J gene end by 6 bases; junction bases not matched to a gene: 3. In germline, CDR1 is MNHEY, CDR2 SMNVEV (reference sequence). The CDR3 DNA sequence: TGTGCCAGCAGTTTATCGACAGGGGGAGTTCAGCCCCAGCATTTT. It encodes CASSLSTGGVQPQHF.

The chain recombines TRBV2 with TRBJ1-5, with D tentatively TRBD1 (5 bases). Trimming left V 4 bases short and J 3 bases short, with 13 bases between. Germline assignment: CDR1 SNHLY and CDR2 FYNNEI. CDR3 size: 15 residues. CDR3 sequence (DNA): TGTGCCAGCAGTGGGGGAGGGGCCCCCAATCAGCCCCAGCATTTT. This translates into CASSGGGAPNQPQHF.

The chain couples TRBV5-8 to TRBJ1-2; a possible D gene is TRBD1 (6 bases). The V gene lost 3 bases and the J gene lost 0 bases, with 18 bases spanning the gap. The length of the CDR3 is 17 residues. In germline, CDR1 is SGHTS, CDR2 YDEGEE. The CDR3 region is CASSSPPRDNSNYGYTF. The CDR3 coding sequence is TGTGCCAGCAGCTCACCGCCCCGGGACAATTCTAACTATGGCTACACCTTC.

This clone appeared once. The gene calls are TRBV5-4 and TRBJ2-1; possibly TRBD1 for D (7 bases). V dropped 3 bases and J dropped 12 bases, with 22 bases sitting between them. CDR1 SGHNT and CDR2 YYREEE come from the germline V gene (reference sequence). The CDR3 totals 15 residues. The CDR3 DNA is TGTGCCAGCAGCTCCGGAGGGACAGAAAATTTAGCGCAGTTCTTC. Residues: CASSSGGTENLAQFF.

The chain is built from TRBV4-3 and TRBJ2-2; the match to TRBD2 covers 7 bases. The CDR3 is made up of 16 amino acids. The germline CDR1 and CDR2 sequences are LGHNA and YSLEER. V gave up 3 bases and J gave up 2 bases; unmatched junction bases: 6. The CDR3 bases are TGCGCCAGCAGCCACCGAAGCGGGGTCAACACCGGGGAGCTGTTTTTT. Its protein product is CASSHRSGVNTGELFF.

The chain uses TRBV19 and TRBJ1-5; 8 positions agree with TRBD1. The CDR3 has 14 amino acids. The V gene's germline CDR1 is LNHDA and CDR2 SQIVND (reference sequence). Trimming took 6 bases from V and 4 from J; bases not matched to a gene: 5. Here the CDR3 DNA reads TGTGCCAGTAGCGGACAGGGACCTAATCAGCCCCAGCATTTT. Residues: CASSGQGPNQPQHF.

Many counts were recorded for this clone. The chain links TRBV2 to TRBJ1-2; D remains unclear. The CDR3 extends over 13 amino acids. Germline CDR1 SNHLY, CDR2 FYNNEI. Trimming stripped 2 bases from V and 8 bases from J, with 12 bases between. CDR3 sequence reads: CASSEMGSVGYTF. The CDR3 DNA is TGTGCCAGCAGTGAAATGGGGAGTGTAGGCTACACCTTC.

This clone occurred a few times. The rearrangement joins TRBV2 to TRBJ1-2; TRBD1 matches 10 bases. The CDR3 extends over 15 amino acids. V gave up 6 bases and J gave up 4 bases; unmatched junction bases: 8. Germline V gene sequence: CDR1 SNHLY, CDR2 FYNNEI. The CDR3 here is CASSQGQGNLYGYTF. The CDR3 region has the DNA TGTGCCAGCAGCCAGGGACAGGGGAATCTCTATGGCTACACCTTC.

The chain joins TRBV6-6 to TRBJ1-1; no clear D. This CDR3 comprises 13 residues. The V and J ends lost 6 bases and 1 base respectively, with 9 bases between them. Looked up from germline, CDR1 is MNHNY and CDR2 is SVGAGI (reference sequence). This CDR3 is CASSLTRNTEAFF. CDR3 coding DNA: TGTGCCAGCAGCCTTACACGGAACACTGAAGCTTTCTTT.

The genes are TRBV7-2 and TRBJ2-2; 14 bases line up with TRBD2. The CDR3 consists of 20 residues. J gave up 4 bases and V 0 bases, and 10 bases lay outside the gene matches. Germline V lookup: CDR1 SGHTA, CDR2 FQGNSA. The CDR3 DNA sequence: TGTGCCAGCAGCTTAGCTAGGACTAGCGGGAGGCCTCGGGGCACCGGGGAGCTGTTTTTT. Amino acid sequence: CASSLARTSGRPRGTGELFF.